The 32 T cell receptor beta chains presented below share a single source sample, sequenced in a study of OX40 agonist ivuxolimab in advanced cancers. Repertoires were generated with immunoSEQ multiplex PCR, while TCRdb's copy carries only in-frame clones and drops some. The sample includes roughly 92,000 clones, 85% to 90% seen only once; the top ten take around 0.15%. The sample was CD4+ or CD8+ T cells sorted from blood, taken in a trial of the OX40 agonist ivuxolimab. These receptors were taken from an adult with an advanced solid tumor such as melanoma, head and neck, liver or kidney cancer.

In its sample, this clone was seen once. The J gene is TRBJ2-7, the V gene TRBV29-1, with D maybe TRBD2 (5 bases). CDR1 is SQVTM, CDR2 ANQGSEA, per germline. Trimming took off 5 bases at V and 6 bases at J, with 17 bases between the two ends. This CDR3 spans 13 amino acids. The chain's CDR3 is CSVTGSPGFEQYF. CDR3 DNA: TGCAGCGTTACGGGCTCCCCGGGGTTCGAGCAGTACTTC.

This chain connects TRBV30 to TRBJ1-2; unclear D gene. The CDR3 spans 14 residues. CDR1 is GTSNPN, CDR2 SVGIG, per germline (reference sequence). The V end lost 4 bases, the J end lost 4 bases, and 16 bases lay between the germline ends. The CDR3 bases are TGTGCCTGGAACAAAAGGATGAGGCGCTATGGCTACACCTTC. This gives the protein CAWNKRMRRYGYTF.

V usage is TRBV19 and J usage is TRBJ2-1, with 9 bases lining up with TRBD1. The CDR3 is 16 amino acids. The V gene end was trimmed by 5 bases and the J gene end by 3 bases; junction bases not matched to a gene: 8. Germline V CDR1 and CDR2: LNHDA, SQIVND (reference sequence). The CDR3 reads CASSRDRARLYNEQFF. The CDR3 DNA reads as TGTGCCAGTAGTCGGGACAGGGCTAGACTCTACAATGAGCAGTTCTTC.

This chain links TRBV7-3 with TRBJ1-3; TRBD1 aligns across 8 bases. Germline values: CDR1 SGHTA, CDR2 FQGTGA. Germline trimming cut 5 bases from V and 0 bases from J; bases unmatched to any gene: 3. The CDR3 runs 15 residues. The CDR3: CASSPTGGSGNTIYF. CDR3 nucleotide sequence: TGTGCCAGCAGCCCAACAGGGGGCTCTGGAAACACCATATATTTT.

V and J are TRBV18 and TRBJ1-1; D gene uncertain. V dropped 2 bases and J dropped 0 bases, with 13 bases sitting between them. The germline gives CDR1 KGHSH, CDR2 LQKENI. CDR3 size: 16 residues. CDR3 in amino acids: CASSPRMAVMNTEAFF. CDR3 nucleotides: TGTGCCAGCTCACCAAGGATGGCAGTTATGAACACTGAAGCTTTCTTT.

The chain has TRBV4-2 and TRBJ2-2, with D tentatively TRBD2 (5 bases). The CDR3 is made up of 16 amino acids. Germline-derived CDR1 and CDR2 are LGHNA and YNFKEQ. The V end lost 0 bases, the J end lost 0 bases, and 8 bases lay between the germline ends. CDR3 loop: CASSQEKAANTGELFF. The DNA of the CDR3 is TGTGCCAGCAGCCAAGAAAAAGCGGCGAACACCGGGGAGCTGTTTTTT.

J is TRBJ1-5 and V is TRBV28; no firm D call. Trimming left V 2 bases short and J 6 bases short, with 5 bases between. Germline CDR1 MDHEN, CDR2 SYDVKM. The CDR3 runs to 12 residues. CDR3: CASSLPGQPQHF. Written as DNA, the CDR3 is TGTGCCAGCAGTTTACCCGGTCAGCCCCAGCATTTT.

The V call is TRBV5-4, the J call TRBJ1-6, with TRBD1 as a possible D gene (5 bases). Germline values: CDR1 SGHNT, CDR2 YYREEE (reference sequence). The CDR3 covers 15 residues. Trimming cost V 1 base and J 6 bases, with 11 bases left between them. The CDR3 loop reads CASSLLGDPNSPLHF. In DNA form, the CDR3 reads TGTGCCAGCAGCTTGCTCGGGGACCCTAATTCACCCCTCCACTTT.

Here the CDR3 reads CASSVQSTSDSAPFF. The DNA of the CDR3 is TGTGCCAGCAGTGTACAATCCACCTCAGATTCCGCGCCGTTCTTC. V usage is TRBV2 and J usage is TRBJ2-1, with D hard to call. The germline V gene has CDR1 SNHLY and CDR2 FYNNEI. Trimming pared 4 bases from V and 15 bases from J, leaving 25 bases between. CDR3 length: 15 amino acids.

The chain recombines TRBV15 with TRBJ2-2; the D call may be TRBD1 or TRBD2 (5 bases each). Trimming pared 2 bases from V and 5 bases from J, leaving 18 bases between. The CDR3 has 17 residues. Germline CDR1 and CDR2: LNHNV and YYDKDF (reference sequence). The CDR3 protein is CATSRSLQGPLTGELFF. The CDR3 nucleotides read TGTGCCACCAGCAGATCGCTTCAGGGACCCCTAACCGGGGAGCTGTTTTTT.

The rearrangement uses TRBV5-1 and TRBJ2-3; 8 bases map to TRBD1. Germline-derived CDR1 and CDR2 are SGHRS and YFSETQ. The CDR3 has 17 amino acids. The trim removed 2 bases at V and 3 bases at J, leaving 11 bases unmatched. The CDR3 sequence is CASSFWSQGASTDTQYF. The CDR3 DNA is TGCGCCAGCAGCTTCTGGAGTCAGGGGGCGTCGACAGATACGCAGTATTTT.

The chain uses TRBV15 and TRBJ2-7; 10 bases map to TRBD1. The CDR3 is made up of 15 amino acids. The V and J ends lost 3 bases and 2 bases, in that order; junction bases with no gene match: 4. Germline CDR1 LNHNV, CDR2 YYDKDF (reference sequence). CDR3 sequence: CATSSGQGGTYEQYF. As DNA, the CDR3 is TGTGCCACCAGCAGCGGACAGGGGGGTACCTACGAGCAGTACTTC.

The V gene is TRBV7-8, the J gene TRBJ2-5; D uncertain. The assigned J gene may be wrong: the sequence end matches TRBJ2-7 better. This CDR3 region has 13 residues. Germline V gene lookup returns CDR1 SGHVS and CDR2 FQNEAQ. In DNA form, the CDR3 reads TGTGCCAGCAGCTTACCGGGTTACCACGAGCAGTACTTC. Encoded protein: CASSLPGYHEQYF.

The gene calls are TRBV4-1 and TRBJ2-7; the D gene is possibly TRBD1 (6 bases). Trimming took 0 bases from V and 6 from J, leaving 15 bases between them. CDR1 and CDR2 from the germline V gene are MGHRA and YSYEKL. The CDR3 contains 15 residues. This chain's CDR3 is CASSQDGQGFREQYF. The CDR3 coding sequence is TGCGCCAGCAGCCAAGATGGGCAGGGGTTCCGCGAGCAGTACTTC.

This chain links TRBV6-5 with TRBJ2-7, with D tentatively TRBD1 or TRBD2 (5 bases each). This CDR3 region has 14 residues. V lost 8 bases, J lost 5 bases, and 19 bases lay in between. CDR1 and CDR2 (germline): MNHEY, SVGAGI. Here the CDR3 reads CASGRDEGTDEQYF. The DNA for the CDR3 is TGTGCCAGCGGCCGGGACGAAGGCACCGACGAGCAGTACTTC.

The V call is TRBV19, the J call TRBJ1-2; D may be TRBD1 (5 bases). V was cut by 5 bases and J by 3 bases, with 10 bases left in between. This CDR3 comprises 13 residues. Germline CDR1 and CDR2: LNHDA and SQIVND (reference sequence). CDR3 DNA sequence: TGTGCCAGTAGTGGATGGGGGGACTATGGCTACACCTTC. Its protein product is CASSGWGDYGYTF.

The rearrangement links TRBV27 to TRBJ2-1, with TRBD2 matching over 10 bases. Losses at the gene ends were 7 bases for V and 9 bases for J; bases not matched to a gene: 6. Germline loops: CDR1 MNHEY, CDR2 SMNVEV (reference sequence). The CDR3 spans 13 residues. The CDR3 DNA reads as TGTGCCAGCAACCCTAGCGGGAGTCTTGAGCAGTTCTTC. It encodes CASNPSGSLEQFF.

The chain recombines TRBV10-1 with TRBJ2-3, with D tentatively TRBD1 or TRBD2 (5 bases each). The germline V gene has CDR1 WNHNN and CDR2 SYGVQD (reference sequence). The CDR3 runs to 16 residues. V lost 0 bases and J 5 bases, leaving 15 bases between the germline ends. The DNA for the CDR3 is TGCGCCAGCAGTGAGTCAGAGGGGCGAGGGAAAGATACGCAGTATTTT. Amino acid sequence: CASSESEGRGKDTQYF.

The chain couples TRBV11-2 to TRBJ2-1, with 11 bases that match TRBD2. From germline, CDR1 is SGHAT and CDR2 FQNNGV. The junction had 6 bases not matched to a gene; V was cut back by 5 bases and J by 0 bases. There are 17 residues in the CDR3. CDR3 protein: CASSHRLAGSSYNEQFF. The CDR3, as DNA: TGTGCCAGCAGCCACAGACTAGCGGGAAGCTCCTACAATGAGCAGTTCTTC.

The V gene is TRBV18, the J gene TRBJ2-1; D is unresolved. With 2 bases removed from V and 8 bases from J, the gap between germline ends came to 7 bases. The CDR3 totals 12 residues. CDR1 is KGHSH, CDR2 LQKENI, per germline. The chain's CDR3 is CASSPVGYEQFF. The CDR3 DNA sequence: TGTGCCAGCTCACCAGTGGGGTATGAGCAGTTCTTC.

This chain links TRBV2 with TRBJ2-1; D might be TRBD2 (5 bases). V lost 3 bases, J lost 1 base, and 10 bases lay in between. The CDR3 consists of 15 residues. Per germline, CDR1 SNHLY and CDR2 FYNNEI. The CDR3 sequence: CASSEGAVSYNEQFF. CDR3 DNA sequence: TGTGCCAGCAGTGAGGGAGCGGTATCCTACAATGAGCAGTTCTTC.

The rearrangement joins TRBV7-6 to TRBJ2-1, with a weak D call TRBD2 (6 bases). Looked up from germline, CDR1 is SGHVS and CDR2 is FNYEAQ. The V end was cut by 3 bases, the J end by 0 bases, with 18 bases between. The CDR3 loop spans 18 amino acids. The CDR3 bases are TGTGCCAGCAGCTTCGTCCCTTCAGCGGGCCTCTCCTACAATGAGCAGTTCTTC. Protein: CASSFVPSAGLSYNEQFF.

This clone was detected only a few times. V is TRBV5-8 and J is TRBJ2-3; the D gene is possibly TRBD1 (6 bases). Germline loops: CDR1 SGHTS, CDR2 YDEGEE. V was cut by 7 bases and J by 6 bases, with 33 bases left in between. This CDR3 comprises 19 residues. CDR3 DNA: TGTGCCAGCCCAGTCGCATTTGTGCCCGGGACATACCCCGACGATACGCAGTATTTT. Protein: CASPVAFVPGTYPDDTQYF.

Here the CDR3 reads CASSDGTLGRSEQFF. CDR3 DNA: TGCGCCAGCAGTGACGGGACTCTTGGAAGATCTGAGCAGTTCTTC. This chain uses TRBV10-1 with TRBJ2-1; possible D gene TRBD2, 6 bases. V was shortened by 3 bases and J by 9 bases, with 18 bases between the two germline ends. The CDR3 covers 15 residues. Germline V CDR1 and CDR2: WNHNN, SYGVQD (reference sequence).

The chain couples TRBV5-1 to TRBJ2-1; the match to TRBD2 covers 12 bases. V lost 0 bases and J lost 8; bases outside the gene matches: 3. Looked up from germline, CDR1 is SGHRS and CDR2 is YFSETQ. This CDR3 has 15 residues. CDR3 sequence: CASSLGLAGVDEQFF. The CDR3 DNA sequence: TGCGCCAGCAGCTTGGGACTAGCGGGAGTCGATGAGCAGTTCTTC. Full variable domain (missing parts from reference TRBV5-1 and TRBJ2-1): KAGVTQTPRYLIKTRGQQVTLSCSPISGHRSVSWYQQTPGQGLQFLFEYFSETQRNKGNFPGRFSGRQFSNSRSEMNVSTLELGDSALYLCASSLGLAGVDEQFFGPGTRLTVL.

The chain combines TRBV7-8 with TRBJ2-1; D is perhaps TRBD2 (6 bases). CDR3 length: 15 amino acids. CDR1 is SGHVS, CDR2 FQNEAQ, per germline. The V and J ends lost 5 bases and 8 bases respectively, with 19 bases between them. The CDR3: CASSPAGGAAYEQFF. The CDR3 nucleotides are TGTGCCAGCAGCCCCGCCGGGGGTGCGGCGTATGAGCAGTTCTTC.

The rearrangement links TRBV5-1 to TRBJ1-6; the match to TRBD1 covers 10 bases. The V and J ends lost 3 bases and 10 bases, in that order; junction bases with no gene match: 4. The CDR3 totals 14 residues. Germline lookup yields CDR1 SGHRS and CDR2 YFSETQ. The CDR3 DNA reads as TGCGCCAGCAGCTGGGGACAGGGGAACTCACCCCTCCACTTT. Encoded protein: CASSWGQGNSPLHF.

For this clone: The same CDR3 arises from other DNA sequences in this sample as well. The CDR3 loop reads CASSIAGGADTQYF. CDR3 coding DNA: TGCGCCAGCAGCATAGCGGGAGGAGCAGATACGCAGTATTTT. This chain uses TRBV5-1 with TRBJ2-3, with 10 bases fitting TRBD2. The V gene's germline CDR1 is SGHRS and CDR2 YFSETQ. The CDR3 runs to 14 residues. With 4 bases clipped from V and 4 bases from J, the junction kept 3 bases outside the gene matches.

The CDR3 sequence is CASSQNRDGRLGTEAFF. CDR3 DNA: TGCGCCAGCAGCCAAAACCGGGACGGGAGATTGGGCACTGAAGCTTTCTTT. This rearrangement joins TRBV5-1 to TRBJ1-1; D perhaps matches TRBD1 (5 bases). The CDR3 is made up of 17 amino acids. Germline CDR1 SGHRS, CDR2 YFSETQ. Trimming removed 4 bases from V and 4 bases from J, with 23 bases in between.

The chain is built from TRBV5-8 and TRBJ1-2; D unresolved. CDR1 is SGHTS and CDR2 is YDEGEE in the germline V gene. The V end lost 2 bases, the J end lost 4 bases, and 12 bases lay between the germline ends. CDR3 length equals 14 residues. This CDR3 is CASSFFRGRYGYTF. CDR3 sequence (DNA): TGTGCCAGCAGCTTTTTCCGTGGCCGCTATGGCTACACCTTC.

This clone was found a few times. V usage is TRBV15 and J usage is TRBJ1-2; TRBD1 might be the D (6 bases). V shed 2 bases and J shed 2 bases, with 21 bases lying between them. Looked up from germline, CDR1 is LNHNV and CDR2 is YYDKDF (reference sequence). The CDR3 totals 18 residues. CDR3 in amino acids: CATSRKVVWGLMNYGYTF. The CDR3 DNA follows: TGTGCCACCAGCAGAAAAGTAGTCTGGGGGCTTATGAACTATGGCTACACCTTC.

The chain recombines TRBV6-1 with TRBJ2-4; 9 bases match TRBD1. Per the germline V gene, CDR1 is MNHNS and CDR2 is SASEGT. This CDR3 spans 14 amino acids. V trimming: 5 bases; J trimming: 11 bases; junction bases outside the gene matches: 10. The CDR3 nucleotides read TGTGCCAGCAGTATGACAGGGGGACAAACATTTCAGTACTTC. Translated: CASSMTGGQTFQYF.